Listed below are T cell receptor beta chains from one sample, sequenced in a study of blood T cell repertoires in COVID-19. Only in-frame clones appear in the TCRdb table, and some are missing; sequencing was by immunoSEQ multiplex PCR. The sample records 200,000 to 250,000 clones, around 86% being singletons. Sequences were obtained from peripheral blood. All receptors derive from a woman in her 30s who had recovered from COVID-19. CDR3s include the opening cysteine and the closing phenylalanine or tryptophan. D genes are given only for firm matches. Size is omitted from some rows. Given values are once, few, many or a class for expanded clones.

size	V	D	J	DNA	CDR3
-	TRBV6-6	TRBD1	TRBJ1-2	TGTGCCAGCAGTTTAGGGACAGCTTATGGCTACACCTTC	CASSLGTAYGYTF
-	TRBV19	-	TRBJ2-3	TGTGCCAGTAGGCCCCAGGGCGGTAGCACAGATACGCAGTATTTT	CASRPQGGSTDTQYF
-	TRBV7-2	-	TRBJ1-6	TGTGCCAGCAGCCCGCCCGCCGGGTCACCCCTCCACTTT	CASSPPAGSPLHF
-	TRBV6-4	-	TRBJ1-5	TGTGCCAGCAGTCTGTGGACAGCCACGAGACGGAGCAATCAGCCCCAGCATTTT	CASSLWTATRRSNQPQHF
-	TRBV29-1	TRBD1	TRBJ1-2	TGCAGCGTTCCCTTCCCGGACAGGTCCTCGGTTGGCGGCTACACCTTC	CSVPFPDRSSVGGYTF
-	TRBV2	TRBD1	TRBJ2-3	TGTGCCAGCAGAAGGAACAGGGGGTCCAGGGAAGATACGCAGTATTTT	CASRRNRGSREDTQYF
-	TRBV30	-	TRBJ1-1	TGTGCCTGGAGGTTCGGGGGGGACACTGAAGCTTTCTTT	CAWRFGGDTEAFF
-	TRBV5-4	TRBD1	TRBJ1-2	TGTGCCAGCAGCTTGGCGGGACAGAGCTATGGCTACACCTTC	CASSLAGQSYGYTF
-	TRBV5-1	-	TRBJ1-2	TGCGCCAGCAGCTTGGCCTCGACAGCCAACTATGGCTACACCTTC	CASSLASTANYGYTF
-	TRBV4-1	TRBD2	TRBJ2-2	TGCGCCAGCAGCCCGGTGGGGGGGAAGAACACCGGGGAGCTGTTTTTT	CASSPVGGKNTGELFF
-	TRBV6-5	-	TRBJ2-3	TGTGCCAGCAGACTCGGGGTAACTAGCACAGATACGCAGTATTTT	CASRLGVTSTDTQYF
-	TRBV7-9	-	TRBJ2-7	TGTGCCAGCAGCCCCTCGGAGGGGCGCGAGCAGTACTTC	CASSPSEGREQYF
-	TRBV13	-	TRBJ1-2	TGTGCCAGCAGCTCTGTCGGGGGGGATGGCTACACCTTC	CASSSVGGDGYTF
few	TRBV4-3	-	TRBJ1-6	TGCGCCAGCAGCCAAGTGATGGATTCCGGGGGATCACCCCTCCACTTT	CASSQVMDSGGSPLHF
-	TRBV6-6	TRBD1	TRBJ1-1	TGTGCCAGCAGTTACTTAGGACAGGGGGCAGACACTGAAGCTTTCTTT	CASSYLGQGADTEAFF
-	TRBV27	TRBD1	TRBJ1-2	TGTGCCAGCAGTTTCTCGGGACAGGGCTATGGCTACACCTTC	CASSFSGQGYGYTF
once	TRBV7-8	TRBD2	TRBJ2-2	TGTGCCAGCAGCTCTACTAGCGGGGGGCTCACCGGGGAGCTGTTTTTT	CASSSTSGGLTGELFF
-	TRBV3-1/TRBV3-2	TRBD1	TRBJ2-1	TGTGCCAGCAGCACCCGACAGGGGAAGGGAAATGAGCAGTTCTTC	CASSTRQGKGNEQFF
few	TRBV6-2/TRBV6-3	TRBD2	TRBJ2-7	TGTGCCACCACCCCGGGCCCGGTATTAAGCGGGGGCGAGCAGTACTTC	CATTPGPVLSGGEQYF
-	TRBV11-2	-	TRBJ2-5	TGTGCCACTGCACAGGGAACTCAAGAGACCCAGTACTTC	CATAQGTQETQYF
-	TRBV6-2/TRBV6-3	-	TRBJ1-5	TGTGCCAGCAGTTCCATGCAAACTTTCAGCAATCAGCCCCAGCATTTT	CASSSMQTFSNQPQHF
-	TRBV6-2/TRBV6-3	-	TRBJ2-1	TGTGCCAGCAGTTACGAGGCGGGGCGAGAGGTGCAGTTCTTC	CASSYEAGREVQFF
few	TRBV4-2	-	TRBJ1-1	TGTGCCAGCAGCCAGTTCCTAGGCGGGGCAAGGTCTGAAGCTTTCTTT	CASSQFLGGARSEAFF
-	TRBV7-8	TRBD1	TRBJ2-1	TGTGCCAGCAGCTTAGGGCGAAAGGGGGCCCCTTTACACAATGAGCAGTTCTTC	CASSLGRKGAPLHNEQFF
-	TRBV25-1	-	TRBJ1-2	TGTGCCAGCAGTGAATATTCGGTGGACTATGGCTACACCTTC	CASSEYSVDYGYTF
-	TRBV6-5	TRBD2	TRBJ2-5	TGTGCCAGCAGAGACGGGGGGGCCCGGGAGACCCAGTACTTC	CASRDGGARETQYF
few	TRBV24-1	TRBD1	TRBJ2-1	TGTGCCACCAGTGATCCCGGGACAGGGGCCAATGAGCAGTTCTTC	CATSDPGTGANEQFF
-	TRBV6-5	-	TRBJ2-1	TGTGCCAGCAGAGGACTGATTAGCTCCTACAATGAGCAGTTCTTC	CASRGLISSYNEQFF
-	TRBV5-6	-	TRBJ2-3	TGTGCCAGCAGCTACCGTCTGGGAGCTCAAACAGATACGCAGTATTTT	CASSYRLGAQTDTQYF
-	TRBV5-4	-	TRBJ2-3	TGTGCCAGCAGCCTACCGACACGCACAGATACGCAGTATTTT	CASSLPTRTDTQYF
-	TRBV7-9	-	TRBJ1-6	TGTGCCAGCAGCTTATCGGGGAATTCACCCCTCCACTTT	CASSLSGNSPLHF
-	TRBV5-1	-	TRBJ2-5	TGCGCCAGCAGCTTGGAGGGGGTACCGGGGGAGACCCAGTACTTC	CASSLEGVPGETQYF
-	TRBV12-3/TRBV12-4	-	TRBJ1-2	TGTGCCAGCAGTCCGGCGGCTAACTATGGCTACACCTTC	CASSPAANYGYTF
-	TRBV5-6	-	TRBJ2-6	TGTGCCAGCAGCCCCGGGGTACACTCTGGGGCCAACGTCCTGACTTTC	CASSPGVHSGANVLTF
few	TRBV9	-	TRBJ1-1	TGTGCCAGCAGCGTAACAGGCGCGAACACTGAAGCTTTCTTT	CASSVTGANTEAFF
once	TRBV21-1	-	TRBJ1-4	TGTGCCAGCAGCATCGGCCCCTCTGACGGGACAAATGCAACTAATGAAAAACTGTTTTTT	CASSIGPSDGTNATNEKLFF
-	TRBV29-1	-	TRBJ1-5	TGCAGCGTTGAATGGCAGGCCAATCAGCCCCAGCATTTT	CSVEWQANQPQHF
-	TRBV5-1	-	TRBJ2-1	TGCGCCAGCAGCTTGGCCGTCGGTAATGAGCAGTTCTTC	CASSLAVGNEQFF
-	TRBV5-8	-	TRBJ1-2	TGTGCCAGCAGCTACTTATCGACAGTCTATGGCTACACCTTC	CASSYLSTVYGYTF
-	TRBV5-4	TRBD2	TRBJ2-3	TGTGCCAGCAGCCCATTAGCGGGGGGGAGCACAGATACGCAGTATTTT	CASSPLAGGSTDTQYF
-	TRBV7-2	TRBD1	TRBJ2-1	TGTGCCAGCAGCCGGGACAGAGCAACCTACAATGAGCAGTTCTTC	CASSRDRATYNEQFF
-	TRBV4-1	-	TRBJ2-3	TGCGCCAGCAGCCAAGGGACTTCACCTAGCACAGATACGCAGTATTTT	CASSQGTSPSTDTQYF
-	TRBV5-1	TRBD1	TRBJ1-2	TGCGCCAGCAGTACCGGGACAGGGGGATATGGCTACACCTTC	CASSTGTGGYGYTF
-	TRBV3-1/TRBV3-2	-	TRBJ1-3	TGTGCCAGCAGCCAAGATCCGAACACCATATATTTT	CASSQDPNTIYF
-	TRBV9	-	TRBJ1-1	TGTGCCAGCAGCGTAGGTTGGAGGGCTGAAGCTTTCTTT	CASSVGWRAEAFF
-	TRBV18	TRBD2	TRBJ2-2	TGTGCCAGCTCACCACCCGGACTAGCGGGGGGCACCGGGGAGCTGTTTTTT	CASSPPGLAGGTGELFF
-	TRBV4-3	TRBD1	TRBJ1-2	TGCGCCAGCAGCCAAGACAGGGGGACGGAGGGCTACACCTTC	CASSQDRGTEGYTF
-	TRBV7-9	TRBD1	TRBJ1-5	TGTGCCAGCAGCTTGGGACAGGGATTTGGCAATCAGCCCCAGCATTTT	CASSLGQGFGNQPQHF
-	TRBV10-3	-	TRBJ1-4	TGTGCCATCAAAAGAGCTCACGGGGAAAAACTGTTTTTT	CAIKRAHGEKLFF
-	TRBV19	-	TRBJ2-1	TGTGCCAGTAGGCTCCGAAGTAGGGGGGGGACCAATGAGCAGTTCTTC	CASRLRSRGGTNEQFF
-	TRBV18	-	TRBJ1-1	TGTGCCAGCTCACCACTTGGGCGGGGAGAATTTGAAGCTTTCTTT	CASSPLGRGEFEAFF
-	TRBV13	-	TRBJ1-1	TGTGCCAGCAGCCCAGAAGGAGGGCCTTTCTCTGAAGCTTTCTTT	CASSPEGGPFSEAFF
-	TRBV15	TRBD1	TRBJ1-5	TGTGCCTCGCGGAGGGACAGGGGGCATCAGCCCCAGCATTTT	CASRRDRGHQPQHF
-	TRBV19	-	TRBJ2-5	TGTGCCAGTAGCGTGAAGAGCTGGTACCAAGAGACCCAGTACTTC	CASSVKSWYQETQYF